This record concerns one T cell receptor beta chain sequence. The antigen is not known. This sample is part of a study of cytotoxic CD8 clonotypes in ibrutinib-treated CLL. Whole-study context: Once patients had received a median around 12 months of treatment, range 6 to 36, response samples were obtained. Points from the study as a whole: In comparison with age-matched healthy donors, baseline clonality was higher and tracked circulating CD8+ T-cell counts. Sustained-remission and progressing patients had different sampling times.

Deep sequencing aimed at 1 in 200,000 to 1 in 1 million T cells' resolution. This table comes from immunoSEQ multiplex PCR, and its TCRdb copy is limited to in-frame clones, with some not included. The sample shows 100,000 to 150,000 clones, 75% to 90% of them seen only once. Germline CDR1 and CDR2: LGHNA and YNFKEQ. CDR3 length: 17 residues. V gave up 4 bases and J gave up 4 bases, with 21 bases separating them. Sequenced material: PBMCs, taken after 24 months of ibrutinib treatment. This chain links TRBV4-2 with TRBJ2-3; D possibly corresponds to TRBD1 (6 bases). This sequence was found in a human donor with chronic lymphocytic leukemia. The CDR3, as DNA: TGTGCCAGCAGCCTCCCTTCGGACCCTCAGGGGTCAGATACGCAGTATTTT. This sequence encodes CASSLPSDPQGSDTQYF.